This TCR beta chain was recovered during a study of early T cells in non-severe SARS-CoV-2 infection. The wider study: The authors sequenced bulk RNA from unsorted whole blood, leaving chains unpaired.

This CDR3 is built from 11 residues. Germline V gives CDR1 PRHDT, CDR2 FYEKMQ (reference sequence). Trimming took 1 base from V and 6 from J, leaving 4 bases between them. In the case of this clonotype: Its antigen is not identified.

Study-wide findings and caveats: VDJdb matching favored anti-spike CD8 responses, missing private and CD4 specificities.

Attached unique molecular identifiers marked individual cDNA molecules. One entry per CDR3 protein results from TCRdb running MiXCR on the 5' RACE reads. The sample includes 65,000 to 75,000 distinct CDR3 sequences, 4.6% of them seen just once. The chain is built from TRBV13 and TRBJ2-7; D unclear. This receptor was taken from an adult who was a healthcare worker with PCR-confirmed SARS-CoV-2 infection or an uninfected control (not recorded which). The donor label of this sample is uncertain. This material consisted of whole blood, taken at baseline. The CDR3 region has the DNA TGTGCCAGCAGCTTAGCCGGCGAGCAGTACTTC. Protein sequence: CASSLAGEQYF.